Listed below are T cell receptor beta chains from one sample, sequenced in a study of OX40 agonist ivuxolimab in advanced cancers. The repertoire was sequenced with immunoSEQ multiplex PCR; TCRdb's copy has only in-frame clones and lacks some. The repertoire holds about 56,000 clones, 83% seen once, with 3.1% in the top ten. This specimen consisted of CD4+ or CD8+ T cells sorted from blood, obtained in a trial of the OX40 agonist ivuxolimab. These receptors all come from an adult with an advanced solid tumor such as melanoma, head and neck, liver or kidney cancer. CDR3s include the opening cysteine and the closing phenylalanine or tryptophan. A D gene is named only where the DNA matches it firmly. The size of a clone is reported for some rows only, either as once, few or many, or as a class for expanded clones.

v_call,j_call,d_call,clone_size,cdr3_nt,cdr3_aa
TRBV7-9,TRBJ2-1,TRBD2,once,TGTGCCAGCAGCTCCCCTGGCTCACCGGGGGGGGGTGAGCAGTTCTTC,CASSSPGSPGGGEQFF
TRBV5-4,TRBJ2-5,TRBD2,-,TGTGCCAGCAGCATTAGGACTAGCGGGAGAGAGACCCAGTACTTC,CASSIRTSGRETQYF
TRBV9,TRBJ1-1,-,-,TGTGCCAGCAGCGTAGATAACCTTTTGAACACTGAAGCTTTCTTT,CASSVDNLLNTEAFF
TRBV18,TRBJ1-2,-,-,TGTGCCAGCTCACCCGGCGGAGCCCTTTGGGTCTACACCTTC,CASSPGGALWVYTF
TRBV27,TRBJ2-3,-,-,TGTGCCAGCAGTTTAAACCGGGAGTTCACAGATACGCAGTATTTT,CASSLNREFTDTQYF
TRBV7-2,TRBJ2-1,-,once,TGTGCCAGCAGCAGGGCGGTCGCGGGCATCGACAATGAGCAGTTCTTC,CASSRAVAGIDNEQFF
TRBV5-1,TRBJ2-7,-,few,TGCGCCAGCAGCCCCAAATACCGGACAGTCGCGCTCTCCTACGAGCAGTACTTC,CASSPKYRTVALSYEQYF
TRBV11-2,TRBJ2-3,TRBD1,-,TGTGCCAGCAGCTTAGCGAGAGACCGGGACAGAGTCACAGATACGCAGTATTTT,CASSLARDRDRVTDTQYF
TRBV6-6,TRBJ2-2,-,-,TGTGCCAGCAGTTACGACCAGGCCGGGGAGCTGTTTTTT,CASSYDQAGELFF
TRBV15,TRBJ2-5,-,-,TGTGCCACCAGCAGAGGAGATTCTCAAGAGACCCAGTACTTC,CATSRGDSQETQYF
TRBV6-6,TRBJ2-7,-,-,TGTGCCAGCAGTTCCCAGGGGACCCCGGGTGAGCAGTACTTC,CASSSQGTPGEQYF
TRBV5-8,TRBJ2-1,-,-,TGTGCCAGTACAAACACAGGGAGCGTTCGGGCCAATGAGCAGTTCTTC,CASTNTGSVRANEQFF
TRBV29-1,TRBJ2-6,-,-,TGCAGCGTTGAAGGTGGGACTGGGGCCAACGTCCTGACTTTC,CSVEGGTGANVLTF
TRBV2,TRBJ2-1,TRBD2,-,TGTGCCAGCAGTATCCTTGGCGGGAGAGGGGTAGATTTTGGGGAGCAGTTCTTC,CASSILGGRGVDFGEQFF
TRBV4-1,TRBJ2-1,-,-,TGCGCCAGCAGCCAAGATTCGAACCTTCCGGTTGTCTTC,CASSQDSNLPVVF
TRBV19,TRBJ2-7,-,-,TGTGCCAGTAGTATAGGCAGGTCGAGCTCCTACGAGCAGTACTTC,CASSIGRSSSYEQYF